These 32 T cell receptor beta chains were sequenced from one sample in a study of T cell changes during pregnancy in multiple sclerosis. Data came from immunoSEQ multiplex PCR; TCRdb stores just in-frame clones and leaves some out. The repertoire includes tens of thousands of clones, roughly 90% of them detected once, and 1.5% sits in the top ten. The sample was peripheral blood, taken in the first trimester of pregnancy. The receptors derive from a female donor in good health, enrolled as a control in a pregnancy study.

The chain recombines TRBV11-3 with TRBJ2-1, with a possible D match to TRBD2 (5 bases). V was pared by 8 bases and J by 6 bases, with 14 bases between. This CDR3 is built from 13 residues. Germline lookup yields CDR1 SGHNT and CDR2 YENEEA. The DNA of the CDR3 is TGTGCCAGCGGGAGCGGCCGGGGCAATGAGCAGTTCTTC. Protein sequence: CASGSGRGNEQFF.

The rearrangement uses TRBV6-1 and TRBJ2-1; 7 bases line up with TRBD1. Looked up from germline, CDR1 is MNHNS and CDR2 is SASEGT. This CDR3 region has 15 residues. Trimming removed 5 bases from V and 4 bases from J; junction bases left unmatched: 8. The chain's CDR3 is CASSIRQGPYNEQFF. The CDR3 coding sequence is TGTGCCAGCAGTATTCGACAGGGACCGTACAATGAGCAGTTCTTC.

The J gene is TRBJ1-4, the V gene TRBV7-6; the match to TRBD1 covers 7 bases. Trimming at V came to 8 bases and at J to 4 bases, leaving 7 bases not matched to a gene. This CDR3 has 14 amino acids. CDR1 is SGHVS and CDR2 is FNYEAQ in the germline V gene. CDR3: CASGRQGGNEKLFF. CDR3 bases: TGTGCCAGCGGGCGACAGGGCGGTAATGAAAAACTGTTTTTT.

The chain recombines TRBV5-1 with TRBJ1-1; D remains unclear. Per germline, CDR1 SGHRS and CDR2 YFSETQ. The CDR3 contains 14 residues. Trimming took off 1 base at V and 0 bases at J, with 7 bases between the two ends. The chain's CDR3 is CASSLQEVNTEAFF. CDR3 DNA: TGCGCCAGCAGCTTGCAGGAAGTGAACACTGAAGCTTTCTTT. The full variable domain, its missing parts supplied by reference TRBV5-1 and TRBJ1-1, is KAGVTQTPRYLIKTRGQQVTLSCSPISGHRSVSWYQQTPGQGLQFLFEYFSETQRNKGNFPGRFSGRQFSNSRSEMNVSTLELGDSALYLCASSLQEVNTEAFFGQGTRLTVV.

The chain employs TRBV7-2 and TRBJ1-2, with D perhaps matching TRBD1 (5 bases). The CDR3 sequence is 16 residues long. Looked up from germline, CDR1 is SGHTA and CDR2 is FQGNSA. V lost 5 bases and J 3 bases, leaving 19 bases between the germline ends. This CDR3 reads CASSRFILRTYYGYTF. CDR3 nucleotides: TGTGCCAGCAGCCGCTTTATTTTGCGGACATACTATGGCTACACCTTC.

The chain couples TRBV19 to TRBJ2-1; 10 bases match TRBD2. The CDR3 spans 14 residues. From germline, CDR1 is LNHDA and CDR2 SQIVND (reference sequence). Unmatched junction bases numbered 3, after V lost 8 bases and J lost 2 bases. The CDR3 is CASSSGSAYNEQFF. In nucleotides, the CDR3 is TGTGCCAGTTCTAGCGGGAGCGCCTACAATGAGCAGTTCTTC.

This clone is deemed medium-sized. The V gene is TRBV28, the J gene TRBJ2-5, with 8 positions matching TRBD2. J gave up 0 bases and V 11 bases, and 26 bases lay outside the gene matches. From germline, CDR1 is MDHEN and CDR2 SYDVKM. The CDR3 covers 20 residues. DNA of the CDR3: TGTGCCGGTAAAAGGACGGTTAAACATTCTAGCGGGTCGTACCAAGAGACCCAGTACTTC. Protein product: CAGKRTVKHSSGSYQETQYF.

V gene TRBV7-9 combines with J gene TRBJ2-5; possible D gene TRBD2, 6 bases. Trimming took off 7 bases at V and 5 bases at J, with 17 bases between the two ends. Germline CDR1 is SEHNR and CDR2 is FQNEAQ (reference sequence). CDR3 size: 14 residues. CDR3 loop: CASTGGLPKETQYF. CDR3 bases: TGTGCCAGCACCGGGGGTCTACCCAAGGAGACCCAGTACTTC.

The chain uses TRBV7-2 and TRBJ1-2; no clear D gene. The CDR3 runs to 15 residues. Between the trimmed V and J ends, which lost 3 bases and 8 bases, there was a span of 19 bases. From germline, CDR1 is SGHTA and CDR2 FQGNSA. The CDR3 nucleotides are TGTGCCAGCAGCTTTTTTCCCGCGGCGGGAGTCGGCTACACCTTC. Translation gives CASSFFPAAGVGYTF.

Judged by abundance, this clone is medium-sized. The chain combines TRBV29-1 with TRBJ1-1, with 7 positions matching TRBD1. This CDR3 is 13 amino acids long. Germline values: CDR1 SQVTM, CDR2 ANQGSEA. V shed 7 bases and J 4 bases; nucleotides not matched to a gene: 9. CDR3 coding DNA: TGCAGCGAGAAGGCAGGGGGGACCACTGAAGCTTTCTTT. Translated: CSEKAGGTTEAFF.

The V call is TRBV7-9, the J call TRBJ2-3, with D perhaps TRBD2 (6 bases). CDR3 length: 15 amino acids. The germline V and J ends were trimmed by 5 bases and 2 bases, with 14 bases remaining between them. From germline, CDR1 is SEHNR and CDR2 FQNEAQ (reference sequence). CDR3 residues: CASSPGLGDTDTQYF. The CDR3 coding sequence is TGTGCCAGCAGCCCGGGACTTGGCGACACAGATACGCAGTATTTT. The variable domain in full, completed from reference TRBV7-9 and TRBJ2-3, reads DTGVSQNPRHKITKRGQNVTFRCDPISEHNRLYWYRQTLGQGPEFLTYFQNEAQLEKSRLLSDRFSAERPKGSFSTLEIQRTEQGDSAMYLCASSPGLGDTDTQYFGPGTRLTVL.

This clone was detected once. This chain uses TRBV2 with TRBJ2-1, with D possibly being TRBD1 (6 bases). The germline gives CDR1 SNHLY, CDR2 FYNNEI. This CDR3 is built from 16 residues. The V gene lost 4 bases and the J gene lost 10 bases, with 23 bases spanning the gap. CDR3 in amino acids: CASSVRGGLESGEQFF. In nucleotides, the CDR3 is TGTGCCAGCAGTGTTCGTGGGGGCCTAGAGTCCGGCGAGCAGTTCTTC.

This CDR3 reads CASSPTGDRYGYTF. CDR3 nucleotide sequence: TGCGCCAGCAGCCCCACAGGAGATCGCTATGGCTACACCTTC. The chain has TRBV5-1 and TRBJ1-2; D perhaps matches TRBD1 (5 bases). The CDR3 covers 14 residues. Trimming cost V 4 bases and J 4 bases, with 14 bases left between them. Germline-derived CDR1 and CDR2 are SGHRS and YFSETQ.

This clone occurred once. The rearrangement joins TRBV18 to TRBJ2-7, with 10 bases lining up with TRBD2. The CDR3 is 15 amino acids. J lost 11 bases, V lost 2 bases, and 12 bases had no gene match. Germline CDR1 KGHSH, CDR2 LQKENI. The CDR3 DNA follows: TGTGCCAGCTCACCATCGCTAGCGGGAGAGTATTTTAAGTACTTC. It encodes CASSPSLAGEYFKYF.

The chain links TRBV9 to TRBJ2-1; 8 positions match TRBD2. The germline V gene has CDR1 SGDLS and CDR2 YYNGEE. This CDR3 is built from 17 residues. Unmatched junction bases numbered 7, after V lost 0 bases and J lost 2 bases. The chain's CDR3 is CASSVAVRGVPYNEQFF. As DNA, the CDR3 is TGTGCCAGCAGCGTAGCTGTGCGGGGGGTCCCCTACAATGAGCAGTTCTTC.

The rearrangement links TRBV4-3 to TRBJ1-3; TRBD1 agrees at 7 bases. CDR1 and CDR2 from the germline V gene are LGHNA and YSLEER. This CDR3 is 16 amino acids long. Trimming removed 5 bases from V and 8 bases from J; junction bases left unmatched: 15. DNA of the CDR3: TGCGCCAGCAGCAAAAGTATTGTAAGGGGGCGGCACACCATATATTTT. It translates to CASSKSIVRGRHTIYF.

The CDR3 bases are TGTGCCAGGCAAGGCAGGGACTCGGGGGATACGCAGTATTTT. Translation: CARQGRDSGDTQYF. The chain employs TRBV2 and TRBJ2-3; weak D call: TRBD2 (6 bases). Between the trimmed V and J ends, which lost 9 bases and 6 bases, there was a span of 19 bases. Per germline, CDR1 SNHLY and CDR2 FYNNEI. The CDR3 length is 14 residues.

The chain employs TRBV5-1 and TRBJ2-1; TRBD1 matches at 9 bases. The CDR3 sequence is 17 residues long. Germline CDR1 is SGHRS and CDR2 is YFSETQ. The J segment lost 10 bases and the V segment lost 0 bases, leaving 14 bases of the junction unmatched. The chain's CDR3 is CASSLAGIGTGSSEQFF. CDR3 DNA: TGCGCCAGCAGCTTGGCAGGGATCGGGACAGGGTCGAGCGAGCAGTTCTTC.

The chain uses TRBV4-1 and TRBJ2-7; 10 bases are shared with TRBD2. Germline-derived CDR1 and CDR2 are MGHRA and YSYEKL. Unmatched junction bases numbered 6, after V lost 1 base and J lost 9 bases. The CDR3 is made up of 14 amino acids. In DNA form, the CDR3 reads TGCGCCAGCAGCCAAGGGCTAGCGGGGGACGGGCAGTACTTC. Protein product: CASSQGLAGDGQYF.

The chain recombines TRBV19 with TRBJ2-3, with D tentatively TRBD1 (6 bases). The V end lost 7 bases, the J end lost 4 bases, and 15 bases lay between the germline ends. This CDR3 region has 14 residues. Germline V gene lookup returns CDR1 LNHDA and CDR2 SQIVND (reference sequence). The CDR3 sequence: CASMVSRGSDTQYF. CDR3 bases: TGTGCCAGTATGGTATCTAGGGGGTCAGATACGCAGTATTTT. The full variable domain, in which reference TRBV19 and TRBJ2-3 provide the parts outside the CDR3, is DGGITQSPKYLFRKEGQNVTLSCEQNLNHDAMYWYRQDPGQGLRLIYYSQIVNDFQKGDIAEGYSVSREKKESFPLTVTSAQKNPTAFYLCASMVSRGSDTQYFGPGTRLTVL.

This clone was detected only once. The J gene is TRBJ2-1, the V gene TRBV30, with 13 bases aligning to TRBD2. Germline V CDR1 and CDR2: GTSNPN, SVGIG (reference sequence). CDR3 length equals 16 residues. V was pared by 8 bases and J by 12 bases, with 19 bases of the junction left unmatched. The CDR3 loop is CAGHGPGTSGDSRQFF. In DNA form, the CDR3 reads TGTGCCGGTCATGGTCCGGGGACTAGCGGGGACAGTAGGCAGTTCTTC.

The chain has TRBV18 and TRBJ1-2; 7 bases are a match to TRBD1. This CDR3 region has 16 residues. Germline CDR1 KGHSH, CDR2 LQKENI. V was pared by 3 bases and J by 6 bases, with 13 bases of the junction left unmatched. CDR3 residues: CASSPTPGGGVNGYTF. The DNA of the CDR3 is TGTGCCAGCTCACCCACCCCGGGAGGGGGCGTCAATGGCTACACCTTC.

This clone was found a few times. The CDR3: CAISAVQSLWFGQQETQYF. The CDR3, as DNA: TGTGCCATCAGTGCGGTCCAGAGTCTTTGGTTTGGGCAACAAGAGACCCAGTACTTC. This chain connects TRBV10-3 to TRBJ2-5; D is ambiguous. Germline CDR1 ENHRY, CDR2 SYGVKD. The V end lost 4 bases, the J end lost 2 bases, and 26 bases lay between the germline ends. The CDR3 totals 19 residues.

The CDR3 region has the DNA TGTGCCAGTAGGGCTAGCGGGGGGGCGAGCACAGATACGCAGTATTTT. Translated, it gives CASRASGGASTDTQYF. The rearrangement uses TRBV19 and TRBJ2-3, with 12 bases aligning to TRBD2. This CDR3 has 16 residues. Trimming took 6 bases from V and 0 from J; bases not matched to a gene: 4. Germline V lookup: CDR1 LNHDA, CDR2 SQIVND (reference sequence).

This chain joins TRBV5-1 and TRBJ2-2, with 10 bases fitting TRBD1. Germline V gives CDR1 SGHRS, CDR2 YFSETQ. V lost 5 bases to trimming and J lost 2 bases; unmatched junction nucleotides: 6. CDR3 size: 16 residues. The CDR3 spells CASRAGTGANTGELFF. The DNA for the CDR3 is TGCGCCAGCAGGGCCGGGACAGGGGCCAACACCGGGGAGCTGTTTTTT.

The V and J genes are TRBV7-9 and TRBJ1-2, with 10 bases matching TRBD1. After removal of 1 base from V and 8 bases from J, the junction contained 16 bases not matched to a gene. The CDR3 length is 18 residues. Germline V gene data show CDR1 as SEHNR and CDR2 as FQNEAQ (reference sequence). The CDR3: CASSLVSGGQGTLGGYTF. CDR3 nucleotides: TGTGCCAGCAGCTTAGTCTCCGGGGGACAGGGGACGTTAGGGGGCTACACCTTC.

This clone was picked up one time. V gene TRBV7-2 combines with J gene TRBJ2-7, with D perhaps TRBD2 (6 bases). V lost 1 base to trimming and J lost 3 bases, with 13 bases between them. Germline CDR1 SGHTA, CDR2 FQGNSA. CDR3 length: 15 residues. In nucleotides, the CDR3 is TGTGCCAGCAGCTTAGAGTTCGGGGGTCTCTACGAGCAGTACTTC. It is translated as CASSLEFGGLYEQYF.

V and J are TRBV18 and TRBJ2-1; 13 bases line up with TRBD2. J lost 7 bases, V lost 0 bases, and 3 bases had no gene match. This CDR3 comprises 16 residues. Germline lookup yields CDR1 KGHSH and CDR2 LQKENI. The CDR3 coding sequence is TGTGCCAGCTCACCACCAACGGGACTAGCGGGAAATGAGCAGTTCTTC. This sequence encodes CASSPPTGLAGNEQFF.

V gene TRBV6-5 combines with J gene TRBJ1-2, with TRBD1 as a possible D gene (6 bases). This CDR3 has 14 amino acids. The V and J ends lost 5 bases and 7 bases respectively, with 17 bases between them. Germline V gene data show CDR1 as MNHEY and CDR2 as SVGAGI. CDR3 sequence: CASSPPGGARGYTF. CDR3 sequence (DNA): TGTGCCAGCAGTCCGCCGGGGGGGGCCCGTGGCTACACCTTC.

J is TRBJ1-1 and V is TRBV6-4, with D perhaps TRBD1 (6 bases). This CDR3 has 16 residues. Germline V gene sequence: CDR1 MRHNA, CDR2 SNTAGT. The V gene lost 0 bases and the J gene lost 1 base, with 12 bases spanning the gap. CDR3 sequence reads: CASSDSTRGKNTEAFF. CDR3 sequence (DNA): TGTGCCAGCAGTGACTCCACAAGGGGGAAGAACACTGAAGCTTTCTTT.

By share, this clone counts as medium-sized. The rearrangement joins TRBV6-5 to TRBJ2-2; 8 nucleotides line up with TRBD1. This CDR3 comprises 15 residues. V gave up 8 bases and J gave up 6 bases; unmatched junction bases: 11. Germline assignment: CDR1 MNHEY and CDR2 SVGAGI. The CDR3 nucleotides read TGTGCCAGCCATACGTCGGACAGGGAATCCGGGGAGCTGTTTTTT. Protein sequence: CASHTSDRESGELFF.

The V and J genes are TRBV6-5 and TRBJ2-7, with no clear D. The CDR3 extends over 14 amino acids. The germline V and J ends were trimmed by 6 bases and 0 bases, with 12 bases remaining between them. Germline V gene sequence: CDR1 MNHEY, CDR2 SVGAGI. CDR3 coding DNA: TGTGCCAGCAGCCGACCGGGTGGCTCCTACGAGCAGTACTTC. It is translated as CASSRPGGSYEQYF.